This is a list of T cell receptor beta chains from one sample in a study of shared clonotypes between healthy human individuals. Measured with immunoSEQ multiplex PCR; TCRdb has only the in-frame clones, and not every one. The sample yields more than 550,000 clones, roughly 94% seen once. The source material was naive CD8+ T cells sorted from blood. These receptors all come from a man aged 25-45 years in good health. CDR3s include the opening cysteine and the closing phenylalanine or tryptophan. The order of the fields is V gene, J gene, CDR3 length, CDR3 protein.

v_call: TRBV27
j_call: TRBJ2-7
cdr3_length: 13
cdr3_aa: CASSLYEGYEQYF

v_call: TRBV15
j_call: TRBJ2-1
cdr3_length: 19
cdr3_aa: CATSREGAGGLAYYNEQFF

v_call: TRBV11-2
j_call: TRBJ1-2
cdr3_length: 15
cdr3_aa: CASSLDSGGYHGYTF

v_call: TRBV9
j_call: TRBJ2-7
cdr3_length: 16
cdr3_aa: CASSVLWSGYPYEQYF

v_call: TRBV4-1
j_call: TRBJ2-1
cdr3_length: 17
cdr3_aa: CASSQESELRTYNEQFF

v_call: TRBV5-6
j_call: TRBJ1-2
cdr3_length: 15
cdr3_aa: CASSLDEVLGYGYTF

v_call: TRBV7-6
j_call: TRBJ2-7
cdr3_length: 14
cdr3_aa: CASSSGTGSYEQYF

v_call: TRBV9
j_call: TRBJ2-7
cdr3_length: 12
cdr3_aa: CASSKYSYEQYF

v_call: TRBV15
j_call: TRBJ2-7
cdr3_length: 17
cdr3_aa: CATSRANRGLDSYEQYF

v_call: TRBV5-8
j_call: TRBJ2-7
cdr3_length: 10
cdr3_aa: CASVTYEQYF

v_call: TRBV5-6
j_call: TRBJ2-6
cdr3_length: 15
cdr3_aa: CASGLAATGANVLTF

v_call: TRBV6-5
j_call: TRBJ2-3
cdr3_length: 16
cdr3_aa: CASSYSLAGSTDTQYF

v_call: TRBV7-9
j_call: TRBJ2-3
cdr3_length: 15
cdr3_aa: CASSLPGQSADTQYF

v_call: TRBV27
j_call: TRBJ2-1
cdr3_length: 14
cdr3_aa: CASSLSLARHEQFF

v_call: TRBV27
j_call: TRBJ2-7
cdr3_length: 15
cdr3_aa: CASSLSGGEYYEQYF

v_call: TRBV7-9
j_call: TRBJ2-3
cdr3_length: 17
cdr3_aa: CASSSRLAGGPPDTQYF

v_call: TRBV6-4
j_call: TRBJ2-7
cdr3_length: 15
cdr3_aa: CASSDLTGQVYEQYF

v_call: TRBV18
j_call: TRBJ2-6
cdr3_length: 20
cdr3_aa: CASSPLGLAGGNSGANVLTF

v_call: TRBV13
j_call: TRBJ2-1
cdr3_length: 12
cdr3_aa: CASSLGQGEQFF

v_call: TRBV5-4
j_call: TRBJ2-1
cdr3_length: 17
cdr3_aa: CASSLNPWDSSYNEQFF

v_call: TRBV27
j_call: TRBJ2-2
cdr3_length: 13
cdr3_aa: CASSRVYTGELFF

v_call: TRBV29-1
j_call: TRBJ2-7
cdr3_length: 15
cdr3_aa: CSVGGLAGVSNEQYF

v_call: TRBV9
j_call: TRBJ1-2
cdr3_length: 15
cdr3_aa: CASSEAAGGYYGYTF

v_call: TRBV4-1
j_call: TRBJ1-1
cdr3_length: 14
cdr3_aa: CASSQFELNTEAFF

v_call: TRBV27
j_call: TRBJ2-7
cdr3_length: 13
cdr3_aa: CASSLSGIRGQYF

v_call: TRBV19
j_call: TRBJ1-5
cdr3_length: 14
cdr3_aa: CASTGGVGNQPQHF

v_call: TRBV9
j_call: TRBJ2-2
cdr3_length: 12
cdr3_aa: CASSYNTGELFF

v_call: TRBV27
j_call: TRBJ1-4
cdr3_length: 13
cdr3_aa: CASSSRGGGKLFF

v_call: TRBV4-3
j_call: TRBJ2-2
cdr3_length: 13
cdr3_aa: CASSPSEAGELFF

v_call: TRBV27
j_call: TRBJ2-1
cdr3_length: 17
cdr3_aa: CASSLGPPGLVYNEQFF

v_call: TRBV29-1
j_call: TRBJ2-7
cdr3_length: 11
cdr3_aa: CSVVRDYEQYF

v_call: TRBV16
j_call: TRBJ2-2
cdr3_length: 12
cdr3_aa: CASSKNTGELFF

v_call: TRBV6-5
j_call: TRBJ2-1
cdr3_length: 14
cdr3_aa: CASSSMPAGTSLFF

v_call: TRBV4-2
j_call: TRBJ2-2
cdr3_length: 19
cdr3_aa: CASSQVFSGLASNTGELFF

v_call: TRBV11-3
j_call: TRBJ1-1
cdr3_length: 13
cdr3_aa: CASSLQGGPEAFF

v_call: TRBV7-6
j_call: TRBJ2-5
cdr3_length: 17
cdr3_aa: CASSSSGEAGGPETQYF

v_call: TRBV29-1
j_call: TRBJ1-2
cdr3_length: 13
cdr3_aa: CSVVSGVDYGYTF

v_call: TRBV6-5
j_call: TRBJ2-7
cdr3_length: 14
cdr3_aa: CASSYSGHSYEQYF

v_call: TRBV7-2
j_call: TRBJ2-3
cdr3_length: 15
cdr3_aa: CASSLASGGYDTQYF

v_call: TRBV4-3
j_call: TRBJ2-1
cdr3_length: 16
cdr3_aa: CASSEKDRGGYNEQFF

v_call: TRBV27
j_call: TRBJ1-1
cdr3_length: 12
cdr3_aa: CASSLPSSEAFF

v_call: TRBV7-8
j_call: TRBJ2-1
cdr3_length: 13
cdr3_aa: CASKLADYNEQFF

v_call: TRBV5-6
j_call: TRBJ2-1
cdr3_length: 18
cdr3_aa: CASSLADGIGVSYNEQFF

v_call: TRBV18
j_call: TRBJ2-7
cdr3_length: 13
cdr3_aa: CASSPLGGYEQYF

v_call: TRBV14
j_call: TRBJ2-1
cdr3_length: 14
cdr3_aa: CASSLTSSYNEQFF

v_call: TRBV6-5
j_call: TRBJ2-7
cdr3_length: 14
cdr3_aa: CASSRRGSSYEQYF

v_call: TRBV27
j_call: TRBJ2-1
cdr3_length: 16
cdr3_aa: CASSFVAGGTYNEQFF

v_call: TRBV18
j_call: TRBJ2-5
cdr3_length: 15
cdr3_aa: CASSPQVDGRASQYF

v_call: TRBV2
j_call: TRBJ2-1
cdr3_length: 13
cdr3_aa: CASSGSVFYEQFF